A selection of T cell receptor beta chains follows, all from one sample in a study of T cells in Graves' hyperthyroidism and ophthalmopathy. TCRdb recomputed calls from the multiplex PCR reads with MiXCR, one row per CDR3 protein. The sample includes some 340,000 distinct CDR3 sequences, roughly 15% of them seen just once. The sample comprised blood. The receptors originated from a woman in her thirties or forties with Graves' ophthalmopathy. The CDR3 runs from the conserved cysteine through the conserved F or W. The order of the fields is V gene, clone size, CDR3 protein. A row's size may be missing; if present it is once, few, many or a size class.

V: TRBV11-2; size: many; CDR3: CASSLEDRGLYNEQFF
V: TRBV19; size: few; CDR3: CASGQTRTGELFF
V: TRBV11-3; size: -; CDR3: CASSLGGGALEQYF
V: TRBV12-3/TRBV12-4; size: many; CDR3: CASSPGTTNEKLFF
V: TRBV18; size: -; CDR3: CASSPLNTNTEAFF
V: TRBV6-1; size: many; CDR3: CASSLGQGIAYEQYF
V: TRBV2; size: -; CDR3: CASSEERGYYEQYF
V: TRBV5-6; size: few; CDR3: CASSPGHKGYTGELFF
V: TRBV10-1; size: -; CDR3: CASSEGLGPDTQYF
V: TRBV5-1; size: many; CDR3: CASSLDGGTGGEQYF
V: TRBV4-1; size: -; CDR3: CASSSGLVAYEQYF
V: TRBV20-1; size: few; CDR3: CSALYEGQGRHQPQHF
V: TRBV18; size: -; CDR3: CASGGLWGSGELFF
V: TRBV27; size: few; CDR3: CASRPAGGRSYTF
V: TRBV9; size: many; CDR3: CASSVTTPTGELFF
V: TRBV5-1; size: -; CDR3: CASSLDRTGWTEAFF
V: TRBV24-1; size: -; CDR3: CATKDHRYNEQFF
V: TRBV24-1; size: -; CDR3: CATSDSYEGRGQETQYF
V: TRBV6-1; size: few; CDR3: CASTQREGYEQYF
V: TRBV3-1; size: once; CDR3: CASSYHRGTFADTQYF
V: TRBV20-1; size: -; CDR3: CSALRTSGLYNEQFF
V: TRBV7-2; size: many; CDR3: CASSLGVHNSPLHF
V: TRBV28; size: many; CDR3: CASSSPGAGNEQFF
V: TRBV5-1; size: few; CDR3: CASSFSLRNEQFF
V: TRBV11-3; size: many; CDR3: CASSPPTGSNYGYTF
V: TRBV14; size: many; CDR3: CASSRTLNTGELFF
V: TRBV6-1; size: many; CDR3: CASSYPKGEQYF
V: TRBV7-6; size: many; CDR3: CASSHAPTDTQYF
V: TRBV27; size: -; CDR3: CASSGGGGISRRYEQYF
V: TRBV6-2/TRBV6-3; size: -; CDR3: CASLQGPFSYNEQFF
V: TRBV11-2; size: many; CDR3: CASSFWTSGRRETQYF
V: TRBV11-3; size: many; CDR3: CASSLDLGGEQFF
V: TRBV2; size: many; CDR3: CASSVDGSTDTQYF
V: TRBV3-1; size: many; CDR3: CASSKNRASTDTQYF
V: TRBV7-2; size: -; CDR3: CASSPQAGGPYEQYF
V: TRBV3-1; size: many; CDR3: CASSQAQGGDEQYF
V: TRBV4-1; size: -; CDR3: CASSQDISVVSYEQYF
V: TRBV29-1; size: -; CDR3: CSVEGEVGQGVPGGVNEQFF
V: TRBV27; size: few; CDR3: CASSLETGGQPQHF
V: TRBV20-1; size: many; CDR3: CSGWAGLTDTQYF
V: TRBV11-2; size: -; CDR3: CASSLRTSGRGPQETQYF
V: TRBV10-3; size: many; CDR3: CAISESGLPREQYF
V: TRBV6-2/TRBV6-3; size: many; CDR3: CASSYSTGGTEAFF
V: TRBV2; size: few; CDR3: CASSLNLGQRAYGYTF
V: TRBV27; size: many; CDR3: CASSPLSNEQFF
V: TRBV15; size: -; CDR3: CATSRVGGTGSHSNQPQHF
V: TRBV10-1; size: -; CDR3: CASSTGTIPYNEQFF
V: TRBV2; size: many; CDR3: CASSDGSSPETQYF